This is a list of T cell receptor beta chains from one sample in a study of Graves' ophthalmopathy and Graves' hyperthyroidism. TCRdb fed the multiplex PCR reads into MiXCR, producing one record per CDR3 protein. The sample has 170,000 or so distinct CDR3 sequences, approximately 40% seen once. The sequenced sample was peripheral blood. The receptors derive from a woman aged 40 to 49 with Graves' ophthalmopathy. Each CDR3 is given with its conserved first and last residue. The D gene is left open where the match is weak. Rows may omit the clone size; those that give it use once, few, many or a size class.

V,D,J,size,CDR3,DNA
TRBV12-3/TRBV12-4,TRBD1,TRBJ2-7,-,CASSSHPDRGDEQYF,TGTGCCAGCAGTTCCCACCCGGACAGGGGCGACGAGCAGTACTTC
TRBV12-5,-,TRBJ2-7,many,CASGPDTYEQYF,TGTGCTAGTGGTCCTGACACCTACGAGCAGTACTTC
TRBV5-1,TRBD2,TRBJ2-5,many,CASSRLAGGPGETQYF,TGCGCCAGCAGTCGGCTAGCGGGGGGGCCGGGAGAGACCCAGTACTTC
TRBV6-5,-,TRBJ2-2,-,CASSYSGSNTGELFF,TGTGCCAGCAGTTACTCCGGGAGCAACACCGGGGAGCTGTTTTTT
TRBV6-5,TRBD1,TRBJ2-4,many,CASSLETGRALQYF,TGTGCCAGCAGTCTAGAGACAGGGAGAGCCCTTCAGTACTTC
TRBV11-2,-,TRBJ1-3,many,CASSRRLDSGNTIYF,TGTGCCAGCAGCCGCCGTTTAGACTCTGGAAACACCATATATTTT
TRBV28,-,TRBJ1-2,many,CASRTRANYGYTF,TGTGCCAGCAGGACCCGGGCTAACTATGGCTACACCTTC
TRBV6-4,-,TRBJ2-7,many,CASSDSWVVDSYEQYF,TGTGCCAGCAGTGACTCGTGGGTTGTCGACTCCTACGAGCAGTACTTC
TRBV12-3/TRBV12-4,-,TRBJ1-2,few,CASGGEMKTNYGYTF,TGTGCCAGTGGGGGGGAAATGAAAACTAACTATGGCTACACCTTC
TRBV7-2,-,TRBJ2-7,many,CASSSDYYEQYF,TGTGCCAGCAGCTCGGACTACTACGAGCAGTACTTC
TRBV19,-,TRBJ1-6,many,CASSSHRSSYNSPLHF,TGTGCCAGTAGCTCACACAGGAGCTCCTATAATTCACCCCTCCACTTT
TRBV29-1,-,TRBJ2-7,-,CSVDSPGGPSYEQYF,TGCAGCGTCGATTCCCCTGGGGGCCCTTCCTACGAGCAGTACTTC
TRBV11-3,-,TRBJ2-5,-,CASSPPPIGLFNGTQYF,TGTGCCAGCAGCCCACCTCCTATCGGGCTTTTTAATGGGACCCAGTACTTC
TRBV6-5,-,TRBJ1-1,many,CASRGAGPEAFF,TGTGCCAGCAGAGGGGCAGGTCCTGAAGCTTTCTTT
TRBV6-1,-,TRBJ1-2,-,CASSEGFYGYTF,TGTGCCAGCAGTGAGGGATTCTATGGCTACACCTTC
TRBV6-1,-,TRBJ1-2,-,CASGRADYGYTF,TGTGCCAGCGGGAGGGCTGACTATGGCTACACCTTC
TRBV12-3/TRBV12-4,-,TRBJ2-7,-,CASSGTDEQYF,TGTGCCAGCAGTGGGACTGACGAGCAGTACTTC
TRBV27,-,TRBJ1-1,many,CASSLSVGADTEAFF,TGTGCCAGCAGTTTATCGGTCGGAGCTGACACTGAAGCTTTCTTT
TRBV20-1,-,TRBJ2-5,-,CSASQRAGLLVETQYF,TGCAGTGCTAGCCAAAGGGCGGGATTGTTAGTAGAGACCCAGTACTTC
TRBV6-2/TRBV6-3,-,TRBJ1-5,-,CASSPAWMGGDSNQPQHF,TGTGCCAGCAGCCCAGCTTGGATGGGAGGGGATAGCAATCAGCCCCAGCATTTT
TRBV6-2/TRBV6-3,-,TRBJ2-7,many,CASSYSQVSYEQYF,TGTGCCAGCAGTTACTCACAGGTCTCCTACGAGCAGTACTTC
TRBV20-1,TRBD1,TRBJ1-1,-,CSAPGTGATEAFF,TGCAGTGCTCCCGGGACAGGAGCCACTGAAGCTTTCTTT
TRBV11-2,-,TRBJ2-7,many,CASTKGPEQSYEQYF,TGTGCCAGCACCAAAGGGCCCGAGCAGTCCTACGAGCAGTACTTC
TRBV28,TRBD2,TRBJ2-7,-,CASSPGLAPFYEQYF,TGTGCCAGCAGTCCCGGACTAGCCCCCTTCTACGAGCAGTACTTC
TRBV29-1,-,TRBJ2-7,many,CSVVNNYEQYF,TGCAGCGTTGTTAACAACTACGAGCAGTACTTC
TRBV28,TRBD1,TRBJ2-7,many,CASSLWDRGYEQCF,TGTGCCAGCAGTCTTTGGGACAGGGGATACGAGCAGTGCTTC
TRBV5-1,-,TRBJ1-1,many,CASSFIGSSTEAFF,TGCGCCAGCAGCTTTATAGGGAGTTCCACTGAAGCTTTCTTT
TRBV7-2,-,TRBJ2-5,many,CASSSDTLSGTQYF,TGTGCCAGCAGCTCGGACACCTTATCGGGGACCCAGTACTTC
TRBV6-1,-,TRBJ2-2,-,CASRTSPTGELFF,TGTGCCAGCAGAACAAGTCCCACCGGGGAGCTGTTTTTT
TRBV6-5,-,TRBJ2-2,-,CASSYVGSGELFF,TGTGCCAGCAGTTATGTAGGGTCCGGGGAGCTGTTTTTT